This T cell receptor (beta chain) emerged from a study of molecular identifiers for immune sequencing clone quantification. At the level of the study: Sequencing covered four of five parts into which replicate RNA from about 20,000 or 100,000 naive CD8 cells was split.

TCRdb reanalysed the PCR reads using MiXCR and keeps one entry per CDR3 protein. The sample holds roughly 630,000 distinct CDR3 sequences, roughly 25% seen once. This clonotype was detected only a few times. The clonotype originates from a human donor in good health. Some libraries in this study had Jurkat cell RNA spiked in. Sequences were obtained from naive CD8+ T cells from blood, with Jurkat cell RNA spiked in. Subset given: FACS-sorted CD8+CD4-CCR7+CD45RA+ naive T cells.

CDR3 in amino acids: CASSRGGLDGYTF. The DNA of the CDR3 is TGTGCCAGCAGCAGAGGGGGGTTGGATGGCTACACCTTC. The chain couples TRBV7-3 to TRBJ1-2, with D perhaps matching TRBD1 (6 bases). Germline-derived CDR1 and CDR2 are SGHTA and FQGTGA. V was trimmed by 5 bases and J by 6 bases, leaving 13 bases between them. The CDR3 has 13 residues.